This T cell receptor (beta chain) appears in the sequencing data of a study of T-cell memory formation after mild COVID-19. Germline CDR1 SGHNT, CDR2 YENEEA. The CDR3 covers 15 residues. The V segment lost 8 bases and the J segment 10 bases; nucleotides outside the gene matches: 17. From 5'RACE with constant-segment primers came TCR alpha and TCR beta cDNA libraries that carried sample barcodes and UMIs. TCRdb re-called the 5' RACE reads through MiXCR, storing one row per CDR3 protein. The sample has around 310,000 distinct CDR3 sequences; less than 20% are singletons. The sequenced material came from PBMCs or a T cell subset sorted from them (not recorded which). The TCR originated in a man aged 18-30 years who had mild COVID-19 (a few samples of this study predate the infection). Cell type and time point are not known. The rearrangement uses TRBV11-3 and TRBJ2-1, with 7 bases matching TRBD1. This chain's CDR3 is CASGPRTGDTREQFF. DNA for the CDR3: TGTGCCAGCGGCCCTCGGACAGGAGATACCAGGGAGCAGTTCTTC.